One and the same sample provided the 30 T cell receptor beta chains below, sequenced in a study of blood T cell repertoires in COVID-19. Repertoires were generated with immunoSEQ multiplex PCR, while TCRdb's copy carries only in-frame clones and drops some. The sample lists 52,000 or so clones; 82% were seen once. Sequencing was done on a sample of peripheral blood. Receptor source: a human donor in a cohort sampled during active or convalescent COVID-19.

The chain is built from TRBV5-4 and TRBJ2-1, with 9 bases matching TRBD1. Looked up from germline, CDR1 is SGHNT and CDR2 is YYREEE (reference sequence). CDR3 length equals 14 residues. J gave up 4 bases and V 5 bases, and 4 bases lay outside the gene matches. CDR3 residues: CASSGQGFYNEQFF. In nucleotides, the CDR3 is TGTGCCAGCAGTGGACAGGGGTTTTACAATGAGCAGTTCTTC.

This chain links TRBV4-2 with TRBJ2-5; TRBD2 aligns across 9 bases. V lost 3 bases and J lost 5; bases outside the gene matches: 10. Germline CDR1 reads LGHNA; CDR2 reads YNFKEQ. There are 16 residues in the CDR3. In nucleotides, the CDR3 is TGTGCCAGCAGCCAGACCGCGGGGGGGCCGGGCGAGACCCAGTACTTC. Translation: CASSQTAGGPGETQYF.

The chain is built from TRBV6-5 and TRBJ1-1; D gene unclear. There are 14 residues in the CDR3. From germline, CDR1 is MNHEY and CDR2 SVGAGI. V was clipped by 2 bases and J by 4 bases, with 11 bases between them. CDR3 DNA sequence: TGTGCCAGCAGTTACGGTAGGAGGGTCACTGAAGCTTTCTTT. Its protein is CASSYGRRVTEAFF.

A few counts support this clone. The CDR3 bases are TGTGCCAGCAGTCTCGGAGGTTCCTACAATGAGCAGTTCTTC. This encodes CASSLGGSYNEQFF. The gene calls are TRBV5-4 and TRBJ2-1; possibly TRBD2 for D (5 bases). CDR1 is SGHNT and CDR2 is YYREEE in the germline V gene (reference sequence). The CDR3 runs to 14 residues. V lost 5 bases and J 1 base, leaving 10 bases between the germline ends.

The V gene is TRBV5-1, the J gene TRBJ1-2; the match to TRBD1 covers 9 bases. V shed 4 bases and J 8 bases; nucleotides not matched to a gene: 6. Germline V gene data show CDR1 as SGHRS and CDR2 as YFSETQ. CDR3 length: 13 residues. CDR3 protein: CASSQDRGGGYTF. In DNA form, the CDR3 reads TGCGCCAGCAGCCAGGACAGGGGCGGCGGCTACACCTTC.

J is TRBJ1-1 and V is TRBV4-1, with D perhaps TRBD1 (5 bases). V was trimmed by 3 bases and J by 5 bases, leaving 19 bases between them. CDR1 and CDR2 (germline): MGHRA, YSYEKL. The CDR3 has 16 residues. The CDR3 sequence is CASSHAQGQGSTEAFF. CDR3 coding DNA: TGCGCCAGCAGCCATGCTCAGGGCCAGGGTAGTACTGAAGCTTTCTTT.

This clone was detected once. The chain's CDR3 is CASSYKGGNTGELFF. The CDR3 DNA reads TGTGCCAGCAGTTACAAAGGGGGTAACACCGGGGAGCTGTTTTTT. V and J are TRBV6-5 and TRBJ2-2; tentative D call: TRBD1 (6 bases). The CDR3 loop spans 15 amino acids. V was cut by 2 bases and J by 2 bases, with 9 bases left in between. Germline lookup yields CDR1 MNHEY and CDR2 SVGAGI.

The chain couples TRBV7-8 to TRBJ1-5; D ambiguous. Trimming cost V 1 base and J 0 bases, with 10 bases left between them. From germline, CDR1 is SGHVS and CDR2 FQNEAQ. The CDR3 is made up of 16 amino acids. CDR3 nucleotide sequence: TGTGCCAGCAGCTTAGTGGAGCAATATAGCAATCAGCCCCAGCATTTT. This sequence encodes CASSLVEQYSNQPQHF.

This chain connects TRBV27 to TRBJ1-5; 7 bases align to TRBD1. Trimming cost V 0 bases and J 9 bases; bases outside gene matches: 8. The germline gives CDR1 MNHEY, CDR2 SMNVEV (reference sequence). The CDR3 loop spans 15 amino acids. The CDR3 sequence: CASSLSAGGIPPQHF. The CDR3 DNA sequence: TGTGCCAGCAGTTTATCGGCAGGGGGGATTCCGCCCCAGCATTTT.

The rearrangement joins TRBV6-5 to TRBJ1-1; D gene unclear. Trimming shortened V by 7 bases and J by 1 base, and 16 bases separated the two germline ends. CDR3 length: 15 residues. The germline V gene has CDR1 MNHEY and CDR2 SVGAGI. CDR3 protein: CASMDGGDKNTEAFF. The CDR3 DNA sequence: TGTGCCAGCATGGATGGTGGCGACAAGAACACTGAAGCTTTCTTT.

The CDR3 nucleotides read TGCGCCAGCAGCCAAGGGGTAGCGGGGCTAAGAGACTATGAGCAGTTCTTC. Translation gives CASSQGVAGLRDYEQFF. V gene TRBV4-1 combines with J gene TRBJ2-1, with 8 bases fitting TRBD2. The CDR3 runs to 17 residues. Germline V gives CDR1 MGHRA, CDR2 YSYEKL. With V trimmed by 1 base and J by 8 bases, 13 bases remained unmatched.

This chain connects TRBV7-9 to TRBJ1-2, with TRBD1 matching over 7 bases. The CDR3 contains 15 residues. CDR1 SEHNR and CDR2 FQNEAQ come from the germline V gene (reference sequence). Trimming at V came to 1 base and at J to 2 bases, leaving 4 bases not matched to a gene. The CDR3 DNA reads as TGTGCCAGCAGCTTAGGACAGGGCCTCAACTATGGCTACACCTTC. Protein sequence: CASSLGQGLNYGYTF.

This sequence joins TRBV28 and TRBJ1-2, with 8 bases identical to TRBD1. The V gene end was trimmed by 8 bases and the J gene end by 4 bases; junction bases not matched to a gene: 9. This CDR3 has 14 amino acids. Per germline, CDR1 MDHEN and CDR2 SYDVKM. The CDR3 DNA sequence: TGTGCCAGCCTACCCCGTGACAGGGGCTATGGCTACACCTTC. Protein: CASLPRDRGYGYTF.

The DNA for the CDR3 is TGTGCCAGCACCCAGTCCGGGGGGAACTTTTATGGCTACACCTTC. Translating gives CASTQSGGNFYGYTF. This chain joins TRBV6-5 and TRBJ1-2; D possibly corresponds to TRBD1 (5 bases). This CDR3 has 15 residues. The germline gives CDR1 MNHEY, CDR2 SVGAGI. V was trimmed by 7 bases and J by 5 bases, leaving 20 bases between them.

Regarding this clone: One junction end does not reproduce the germline sequence, and a read error may be involved. The rearrangement joins TRBV7-7 to TRBJ2-3, with 9 positions matching TRBD1. The germline V gene has CDR1 SSHAT and CDR2 FNYEAQ (reference sequence). The CDR3 runs 15 residues. The CDR3 protein is CASSRTGAVTDTQYF. In nucleotides, the CDR3 is TGTGCTAGCAGCCGGACAGGGGCCGTAACAGATACGCAGTATTTT.

The chain recombines TRBV6-2 or TRBV6-3 with TRBJ1-4; TRBD1 aligns across 7 bases. Germline CDR1 MNHEY, CDR2 SVGEGT. The CDR3 runs to 17 residues. V lost 0 bases, J lost 5 bases, and 9 bases stayed unmatched. As DNA, the CDR3 is TGTGCCAGCAGTTACTCTCTTAGGGGACAGTTAAATGAAAAACTGTTTTTT. Translated: CASSYSLRGQLNEKLFF.

The rearrangement uses TRBV5-1 and TRBJ2-3; TRBD2 matches 10 bases. The CDR3 consists of 16 residues. Unmatched junction bases numbered 8, after V lost 4 bases and J lost 3 bases. Looked up from germline, CDR1 is SGHRS and CDR2 is YFSETQ. The CDR3 DNA is TGCGCCAGCAGCCCCGTATCTAGCGGGGGAACAGATACGCAGTATTTT. Encoded protein: CASSPVSSGGTDTQYF.

This clone has only one observation. The chain links TRBV28 to TRBJ1-5; TRBD1 agrees at 7 bases. The ends lost 6 bases at V and 4 bases at J; junction bases unmatched: 3. The CDR3 spans 13 residues. Germline CDR1 reads MDHEN; CDR2 reads SYDVKM. CDR3 sequence reads: CASRQGQNQPQHF. The CDR3 nucleotides are TGTGCCAGCAGACAGGGGCAGAATCAGCCCCAGCATTTT.

The gene calls are TRBV19 and TRBJ2-3; D perhaps matches TRBD1 (6 bases). The CDR3 has 15 amino acids. CDR1 and CDR2 (germline): LNHDA, SQIVND (reference sequence). V lost 5 bases, J lost 2 bases, and 14 bases lay in between. CDR3 nucleotides: TGTGCCAGTAGTCCACAGCAGGGGAACACAGATACGCAGTATTTT. Translation: CASSPQQGNTDTQYF.

This chain's CDR3 is CASSPQKGGGASSYEQYF. The CDR3 DNA reads TGTGCCAGCTCACCACAAAAGGGCGGGGGCGCCAGCTCCTACGAGCAGTACTTC. The gene calls are TRBV18 and TRBJ2-7; a possible D gene is TRBD2 (7 bases). Looked up from germline, CDR1 is KGHSH and CDR2 is LQKENI. This CDR3 has 18 residues. Between the trimmed V and J ends, which lost 1 base and 0 bases, there was a span of 19 bases.

Many counts were recorded for this clone. This chain connects TRBV10-3 to TRBJ1-1; 11 bases map to TRBD1. The trim removed 7 bases at V and 8 bases at J, leaving 6 bases unmatched. The CDR3 extends over 13 amino acids. Germline CDR1 reads ENHRY; CDR2 reads SYGVKD. CDR3 sequence (DNA): TGTGCCATCAAAAGGACAGGGGGCAGGGAAGCTTTCTTT. Protein sequence: CAIKRTGGREAFF.

This chain joins TRBV5-4 and TRBJ2-5; 7 positions match TRBD2. V gave up 2 bases and J gave up 3 bases; unmatched junction bases: 4. CDR3 size: 14 residues. Germline lookup yields CDR1 SGHNT and CDR2 YYREEE (reference sequence). CDR3 loop: CASSFSGRKETQYF. DNA of the CDR3: TGTGCCAGCAGCTTTAGCGGGCGCAAAGAGACCCAGTACTTC.

The gene calls are TRBV30 and TRBJ1-2; D unclear. The V gene's germline CDR1 is GTSNPN and CDR2 SVGIG (reference sequence). The V end was cut by 0 bases, the J end by 8 bases, with 10 bases between. This CDR3 spans 12 amino acids. CDR3 region: CAWSVPGNGYTF. The CDR3 region has the DNA TGTGCCTGGAGTGTACCGGGAAACGGCTACACCTTC. The full variable domain, completed using reference TRBV30 and TRBJ1-2, is SQTIHQWPATLVQPVGSPLSLECTVEGTSNPNLYWYRQAAGRGLQLLFYSVGIGQISSEVPQNLSASRPQDRQFILSSKKLLLSDSGFYLCAWSVPGNGYTFGSGTRLTVV.

The chain has TRBV14 and TRBJ1-6; no clear D. Germline CDR1 SGHDN, CDR2 FVKESK. Trimming left V 4 bases short and J 12 bases short, with 10 bases between. The CDR3 extends over 12 amino acids. For the CDR3, the DNA is TGTGCCAGCAGCCTCCCGGGTGAACCCCTCCACTTT. Encoded protein: CASSLPGEPLHF.

This rearrangement joins TRBV9 to TRBJ2-5; 15 bases agree with TRBD2. V lost 3 bases to trimming and J lost 7 bases; unmatched junction nucleotides: 7. CDR1 is SGDLS, CDR2 YYNGEE, per germline. The length of the CDR3 is 16 residues. CDR3 DNA: TGTGCCAGCAGCGCCCGGACTAGCGGGGGGGAAGTGACCCAGTACTTC. It codes for CASSARTSGGEVTQYF.

The chain is built from TRBV9 and TRBJ2-7; 10 bases fit TRBD1. This CDR3 comprises 14 residues. J lost 2 bases, V lost 3 bases, and 2 bases had no gene match. Germline CDR1 reads SGDLS; CDR2 reads YYNGEE. The CDR3 protein is CASSATGGPYEQYF. The CDR3 nucleotides read TGTGCCAGCAGCGCGACAGGGGGCCCCTACGAGCAGTACTTC.

The CDR3 DNA reads TGTGCCAGTAGTAATAAGAGGGGGCCTCAAGAGACCCAGTACTTC. Amino acid sequence: CASSNKRGPQETQYF. The gene calls are TRBV19 and TRBJ2-5; 7 bases map to TRBD1. From germline, CDR1 is LNHDA and CDR2 SQIVND (reference sequence). This CDR3 spans 15 amino acids. V trimming: 4 bases; J trimming: 2 bases; junction bases outside the gene matches: 7.

V gene TRBV4-1 combines with J gene TRBJ2-5, with 10 bases matching TRBD2. Germline CDR1 reads MGHRA; CDR2 reads YSYEKL. The CDR3 loop spans 16 amino acids. V shed 0 bases, J shed 5 bases, and the junction held 6 bases outside the gene matches. The CDR3 reads CASSQDPSGGGETQYF. DNA of the CDR3: TGCGCCAGCAGCCAAGATCCTAGCGGGGGTGGTGAGACCCAGTACTTC.

The chain links TRBV5-5 to TRBJ2-5, with TRBD2 matching over 7 bases. V shed 0 bases and J 5 bases; nucleotides not matched to a gene: 10. The CDR3 totals 16 residues. From germline, CDR1 is SGHKS and CDR2 YYEKEE (reference sequence). The CDR3 here is CASSLVRGTPVETQYF. CDR3 nucleotides: TGTGCCAGCAGCTTGGTGCGGGGGACCCCAGTGGAGACCCAGTACTTC.

The chain joins TRBV4-1 to TRBJ2-1, with D perhaps matching TRBD2 (5 bases). There are 13 residues in the CDR3. The germline V gene encodes CDR1 MGHRA and CDR2 YSYEKL. Between the trimmed V and J ends, which lost 4 bases and 11 bases, there was a span of 15 bases. Written as DNA, the CDR3 is TGCGCCAGCAGCCCACTAGGTGGGATGCAGCAGTTCTTC. Protein: CASSPLGGMQQFF.